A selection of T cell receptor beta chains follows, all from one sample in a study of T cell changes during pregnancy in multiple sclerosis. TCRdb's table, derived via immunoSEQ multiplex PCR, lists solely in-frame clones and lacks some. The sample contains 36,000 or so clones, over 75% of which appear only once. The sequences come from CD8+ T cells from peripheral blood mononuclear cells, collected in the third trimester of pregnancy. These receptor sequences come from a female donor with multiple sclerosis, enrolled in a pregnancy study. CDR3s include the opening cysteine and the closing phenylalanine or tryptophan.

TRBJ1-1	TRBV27	CASRSWARATEAFF
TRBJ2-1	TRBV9	CASSTRDEQFF
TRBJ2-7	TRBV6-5	CASSSLSYEQYF
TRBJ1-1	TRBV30	CARAGQGRNTEAFF
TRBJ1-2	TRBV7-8	CASKTGTGYDGYTF
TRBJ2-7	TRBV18	CASSPFRDRGYEQYF
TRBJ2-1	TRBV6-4	CASSDSPGGGYNEQFF
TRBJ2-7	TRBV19	CASSIGVGVYEQYF
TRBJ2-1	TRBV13	CASSTTSGANNEQFF
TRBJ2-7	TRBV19	CASSYGSGGKGYEQYF
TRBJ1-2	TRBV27	CASRPRTGWAYGYTF
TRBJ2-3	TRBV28	CASRPGQHFTDTQYF
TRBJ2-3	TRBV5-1	CASSRTGGPADTQYF
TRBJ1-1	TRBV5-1	CASSLRRGMNTEAFF
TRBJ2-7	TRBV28	CASSLAQGGFEQYF
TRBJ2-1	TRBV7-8	CASMTSPSYNEQFF
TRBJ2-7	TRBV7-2	CASRGLAGGPYEQYF
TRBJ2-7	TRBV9	CASSQDRNSYEQYF
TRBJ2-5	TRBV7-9	CASSWTERGGLTQYF
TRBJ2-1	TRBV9	CASSRDDLAGAYNEQFF
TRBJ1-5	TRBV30	CAWSVYRVSNQPQHF
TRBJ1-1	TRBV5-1	CASSLREFTGTGGTEAFF
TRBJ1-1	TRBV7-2	CASSSPGNQNTEAFF
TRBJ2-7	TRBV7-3	CASSLGQGRHEQYF
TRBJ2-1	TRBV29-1	CSAFGGNYNEQFF
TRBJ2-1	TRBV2	CASFGGPVDNEQFF
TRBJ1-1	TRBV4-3	CASSQDPSMNTEAFF
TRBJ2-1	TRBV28	CASSDLGGNEQFF
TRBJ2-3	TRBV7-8	CASSLRLAGNTDTQYF
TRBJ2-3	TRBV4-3	CASSHPLERRKTDTQYF
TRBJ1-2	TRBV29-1	CSAPEAWSYGYTF
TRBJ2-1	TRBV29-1	CALELVNYNEQFF